This TCR beta chain was found in a study of Ad26.COV2.S vaccination and SARS-CoV-2 variants. Study-wide results and limits: Across vaccine and placebo recipients, the breadth of non-spike TCRs was similar. Reported findings describe substantial breadth in spike-specific CD8+ and CD4+ T cell responses following vaccination.

Treatment defined: roughly 20 received Ad26.COV2.S at low or high dose, single or two shots; 5 received placebo; per-sample allocation not given. Following the first vaccine or placebo injection, samples were taken on day 63. Within Boston, the person who donated was an adult of 18-55 years. Repertoires were generated with immunoSEQ multiplex PCR, while TCRdb's copy carries only in-frame clones and drops some. The sample has under 250,000 clones; around 88% are singletons. Remarks on this clone: The antigen remains unidentified.

The TCR originated in a person between 18 and 65 years old who received the Ad26.COV2.S COVID-19 vaccine or a placebo. This specimen consisted of peripheral blood, obtained in a trial of Ad26.COV2.S vaccine versus placebo.

Here the CDR3 DNA reads TGTGCCAGCAGTTACGCATTACAGGGATGGGATGAAAAACTGTTTTTT. It translates to CASSYALQGWDEKLFF. This sequence joins TRBV6-5 and TRBJ1-4, with D tentatively TRBD1 (6 bases). Germline V CDR1 and CDR2: MNHEY, SVGAGI. The V and J ends lost 2 bases and 6 bases respectively, with 16 bases between them. The CDR3 loop spans 16 amino acids.